What follows are 11 T cell receptor beta chains derived from one specimen sequenced in a study of CD8+CD57+ T cells in acquired aplastic anemia. Genomic DNA was employed as the template in profiling TCR beta VDJ and CDR3. TCRdb ran MiXCR on the reads and lists one entry per CDR3 protein. Found here are 250,000 to 350,000 distinct CDR3 sequences, 56% of them singletons; the top ten hold 7.5% to 9%. Sequences were obtained from sorted CD4+, CD8+, or CD8+CD57+ T cells (not recorded which) from PBMCs. These receptors originate from a human donor with severe aplastic anemia or a healthy control (not recorded which).

CDR3 nucleotide sequence: TGTGCCAGCAGTGTTAGTGACACTGAAGCTTTCTTT. It translates to CASSVSDTEAFF. V and J are TRBV2 and TRBJ1-1, with D unresolved. CDR3 length equals 12 residues. Trimming cost V 4 bases and J 3 bases, with 6 bases left between them. Germline loops: CDR1 SNHLY, CDR2 FYNNEI.

About this clonotype: A much larger clone sits a single nucleotide away, making a read error possible. The V and J genes are TRBV19 and TRBJ2-7; D is undetermined. The CDR3 sequence is 15 residues long. Trimming left V 5 bases short and J 2 bases short, with 16 bases between. Per germline, CDR1 LNHDA and CDR2 SQIVND (reference sequence). Here the CDR3 DNA reads TGTGCCAGTAGTCCGAGGCCTTATTCTACCTACGAGCAGTACTTC. Its translation: CASSPRPYSTYEQYF.

This rearrangement joins TRBV7-2 to TRBJ1-5, with 8 bases fitting TRBD1. The CDR3 contains 16 residues. Trimming removed 2 bases from V and 4 bases from J; junction bases left unmatched: 7. Germline CDR1 and CDR2: SGHTA and FQGNSA. The CDR3 bases are TGTGCCAGCAGCTTATGCGTAGGGACAGGTAATCAGCCCCAGCATTTT. The encoded protein is CASSLCVGTGNQPQHF.

This clonotype was counted many times. The rearrangement uses TRBV10-3 and TRBJ2-3, with 14 bases aligning to TRBD2. Trimming took 6 bases from V and 2 from J; bases not matched to a gene: 7. Germline loops: CDR1 ENHRY, CDR2 SYGVKD. The CDR3 covers 17 residues. The CDR3 loop is CAIRGTSGGQYTDTQYF. CDR3 DNA: TGTGCCATCAGGGGGACTAGCGGGGGCCAATACACAGATACGCAGTATTTT.

The chain combines TRBV6-5 with TRBJ1-2; D is undetermined. The germline V and J ends were trimmed by 0 bases and 4 bases, with 6 bases remaining between them. The CDR3 consists of 13 residues. Per the germline V gene, CDR1 is MNHEY and CDR2 is SVGAGI. The CDR3 sequence: CASSYSEVYGYTF. DNA for the CDR3: TGTGCCAGCAGTTACTCCGAGGTCTATGGCTACACCTTC.

This chain's CDR3 is CASTDGQPQHF. CDR3 coding DNA: TGTGCCAGCACGGACGGACAGCCCCAGCATTTT. The rearrangement uses TRBV6-1 and TRBJ1-5; D remains unclear. Germline V gene sequence: CDR1 MNHNS, CDR2 SASEGT. V lost 7 bases and J lost 7, with 8 bases in between. The CDR3 has 11 residues.

J is TRBJ2-7 and V is TRBV25-1; D is possibly TRBD1 (5 bases). V gave up 5 bases and J gave up 6 bases, with 14 bases separating them. This CDR3 is 13 amino acids long. Germline V gene lookup returns CDR1 MGHDK and CDR2 SYGVNS. CDR3 sequence (DNA): TGTGCCAGCAGTTCGCAGGGCACCCTCGAGCAGTACTTC. This translates into CASSSQGTLEQYF.

A note on this clonotype: Because it lacks the conserved phenylalanine or tryptophan at the end, this CDR3 is likely a read error. This chain links TRBV11-2 with TRBJ2-7; D is perhaps TRBD1 (5 bases). The V end lost 5 bases, the J end lost 0 bases, and 8 bases lay between the germline ends. CDR1 SGHAT and CDR2 FQNNGV come from the germline V gene. This CDR3 region has 13 residues. In DNA form, the CDR3 reads TGTGCCAGCAGCCCAGGGCCCTCCTACGAGCAGTACCTC. Translating it yields CASSPGPSYEQYL.

V gene TRBV6-5 combines with J gene TRBJ2-7, with 9 positions matching TRBD1. This CDR3 is built from 13 residues. The trim removed 5 bases at V and 6 bases at J, leaving 5 bases unmatched. Germline CDR1 is MNHEY and CDR2 is SVGAGI. The CDR3 here is CASSRDRAGEQYF. CDR3 nucleotide sequence: TGTGCCAGCAGTAGGGACAGGGCGGGCGAGCAGTACTTC.

This clonotype was observed at least ten times. The chain couples TRBV20-1 to TRBJ2-4; D is ambiguous. CDR1 and CDR2 from the germline V gene are DFQATT and SNEGSKA (reference sequence). The CDR3 consists of 14 residues. Trimming stripped 2 bases from V and 0 bases from J, with 8 bases between. CDR3 loop: CSARSRSAKNIQYF. The CDR3 coding sequence is TGCAGTGCTAGAAGCCGATCAGCCAAAAACATTCAGTACTTC.

This clonotype was seen more than once but under ten times. The chain has TRBV7-9 and TRBJ2-3; D gene uncertain. The CDR3 has 14 amino acids. The germline CDR1 and CDR2 sequences are SEHNR and FQNEAQ (reference sequence). V was shortened by 5 bases and J by 0 bases, with 9 bases between the two germline ends. The CDR3, as DNA: TGTGCCAGCAGCGGACGAGGTAGCACAGATACGCAGTATTTT. Residues: CASSGRGSTDTQYF.